This T cell receptor beta chain was recorded in a study of T cell responses to AZD1222 COVID-19 vaccine. Assay used: immunoSEQ multiplex PCR; TCRdb lists only in-frame clones, some missing. The repertoire holds about 180,000 clones, with 88% as singletons. Only one count was recorded for this clone. What it binds is unknown. Study results and limitations: There were mostly white British donors and more females than males, and clonal diversity was possibly underestimated.

The CDR3 runs 13 residues. The ends were cut back, 6 bases at V and 0 bases at J, with 10 bases in the middle. The V gene's germline CDR1 is SQVTM and CDR2 ANQGSEA. V and J are TRBV29-1 and TRBJ2-3, with D maybe TRBD1 (5 bases). Material: peripheral blood, obtained on day 0 of AZD1222 vaccination. The sequence derives from an adult in good health. CDR3 in DNA: TGCAGCGTGGTGACAGACAGCACAGATACGCAGTATTTT. Protein sequence: CSVVTDSTDTQYF.